This TCR beta chain was observed in a study of T cells expressing NK-cell markers. Overall study context: Beta-chain profiling covered CD3+CD56+NKG2C+, CD3+CD56+NKG2C- and CD3+CD56-NKG2C+ sorted subsets.

This CDR3 has 15 amino acids. Per germline, CDR1 SGHVS and CDR2 FQNEAQ. Libraries used 5'RACE template switching adding universal primer site and UMIs. TCRdb reprocessed the 5' RACE reads, with one entry per CDR3 protein and no DNA. The sample totals a few hundred thousand distinct CDR3 sequences. The clonotype comes from a man younger than 35 in good health. The gene calls are TRBV7-8 and TRBJ2-1; TCRdb names TRBD1, which stays unverified in the absence of DNA. What was sequenced was blood T cells: a sorted CD56 or NKG2C T cell subset, CD4+ or CD8+ T cells, or bulk PBMC T cells (not recorded which). The CDR3 is CASSPMDRLSHEQFF.